Presented here are 3 T cell receptor beta chains from one specimen sequenced in a study of T cells in Graves' hyperthyroidism and ophthalmopathy. RNA transcripts gave rise to amplified TCR beta CDR3 regions. HTBI primers were the set used in a first-round RT-PCR of the TCR CDR3. Each CDR3 protein gets one entry after TCRdb re-called the multiplex PCR reads with MiXCR. The sample has 300,000 to 450,000 distinct CDR3 sequences, approximately 15% seen once. Input material: blood. These receptors were taken from a woman aged 30 to 39 with Graves' ophthalmopathy.

This clonotype has more than one count but fewer than ten. The rearrangement joins TRBV20-1 to TRBJ1-6, with 9 bases that match TRBD1. This CDR3 contains 13 residues. CDR1 DFQATT and CDR2 SNEGSKA come from the germline V gene (reference sequence). After removal of 6 bases from V and 10 bases from J, the junction contained 7 bases not matched to a gene. CDR3 DNA sequence: TGCAGTGCCACCGGGACAGGGTACTCACCCCTCCACTTT. It codes for CSATGTGYSPLHF.

The chain employs TRBV20-1 and TRBJ2-5, with D possibly being TRBD1 (6 bases). Germline V CDR1 and CDR2: DFQATT, SNEGSKA (reference sequence). Deletions cut 3 bases from V and 3 bases from J, with 14 bases between. The CDR3 consists of 14 residues. CDR3 amino acids: CSASLPRTEETQYF. The CDR3 DNA is TGCAGTGCTAGTCTCCCCCGGACAGAAGAGACCCAGTACTTC.

The chain has TRBV3-1 and TRBJ2-1; unclear D gene. The CDR3 loop spans 17 amino acids. The germline V gene has CDR1 LGHDT and CDR2 YNNKEL (reference sequence). V lost 0 bases to trimming and J lost 0 bases, with 12 bases between them. CDR3: CASSQEASPSSYNEQFF. Written as DNA, the CDR3 is TGTGCCAGCAGCCAAGAAGCCTCCCCGAGCTCCTACAATGAGCAGTTCTTC.